This T cell receptor beta chain was documented in a study of T cell responses to AZD1222 COVID-19 vaccine. Findings and caveats of the study: Within unmutated variant regions lay the reported targets of nearly half of spike-specific TCRs. At 160-218 and 743-854, vaccine-associated CD4 TCRs were dominant, and they spanned spike. Recipients of AZD1222 seropositive at baseline numbered only 6 or 7. Donors were mostly white British, more females; clonal diversity possibly underestimated.

For this clone: Its antigen is undetermined.

The CDR3 has 14 amino acids. The junction had 4 bases not matched to a gene; V was cut back by 3 bases and J by 4 bases. Germline V lookup: CDR1 SGHRS, CDR2 YFSETQ. Profiling relied on immunoSEQ multiplex PCR, and the TCRdb table lists in-frame clones only, not all of them. Among 100,000 to 150,000 clones listed, about 87% were seen once. The rearrangement links TRBV5-1 to TRBJ2-5, with 9 bases that match TRBD1. This receptor was identified in an adult in good health. Sample: peripheral blood, taken on day 0 of AZD1222 vaccination. The CDR3, as DNA: TGCGCCAGCAGCTGGGGACAGGGAGCAGAGACCCAGTACTTC. Translation gives CASSWGQGAETQYF.